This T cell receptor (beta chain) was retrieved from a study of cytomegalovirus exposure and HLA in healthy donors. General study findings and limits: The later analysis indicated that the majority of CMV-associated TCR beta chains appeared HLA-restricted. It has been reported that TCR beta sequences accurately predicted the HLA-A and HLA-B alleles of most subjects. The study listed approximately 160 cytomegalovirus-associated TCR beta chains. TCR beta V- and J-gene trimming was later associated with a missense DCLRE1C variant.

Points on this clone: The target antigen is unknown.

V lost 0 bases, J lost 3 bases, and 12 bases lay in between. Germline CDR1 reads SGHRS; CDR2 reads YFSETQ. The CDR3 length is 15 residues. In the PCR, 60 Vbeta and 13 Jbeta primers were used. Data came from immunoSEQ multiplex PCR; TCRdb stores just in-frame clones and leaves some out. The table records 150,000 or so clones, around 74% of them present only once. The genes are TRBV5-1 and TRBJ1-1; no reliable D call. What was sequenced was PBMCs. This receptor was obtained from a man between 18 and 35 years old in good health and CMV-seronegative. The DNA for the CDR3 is TGCGCCAGCAGCTTGGCCTTTCGGCAGGACACTGAAGCTTTCTTT. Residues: CASSLAFRQDTEAFF.